These 9 T cell receptor beta chains came from one sample sequenced in a study of T cell repertoires in cytomegalovirus infection. These receptors have no identified antigens. Each CDR3 protein is one row after TCRdb ran MiXCR on the reads. Of some 940,000 distinct CDR3 sequences in the sample, roughly 30% were seen once. The specimen comprised cultured CD8+ T cells from PBMCs, sampled from culture after CMV antigen stimulation. Receptors were obtained from a human donor in good health (CMV status not recorded). Some clones in this sample may be carry-over from other donors' samples.

This clonotype has just a few counts. V is TRBV6-1 and J is TRBJ2-3; D is ambiguous. The V end lost 3 bases, the J end lost 5 bases, and 15 bases lay between the germline ends. The CDR3 has 15 residues. Germline lookup yields CDR1 MNHNS and CDR2 SASEGT. The CDR3 nucleotides read TGTGCCAGCAGTGAGTTCACGACCTCCGGAGATACGCAGTATTTT. Translating gives CASSEFTTSGDTQYF.

In this sample, this clonotype turned up many times. V gene TRBV7-6 combines with J gene TRBJ2-1; a weak D match, TRBD1 (5 bases). Germline values: CDR1 SGHVS, CDR2 FNYEAQ. The V end was cut by 2 bases, the J end by 7 bases, with 12 bases between. This CDR3 has 14 residues. The DNA of the CDR3 is TGTGCCAGCAGCTTATTCTGGGGCCATAATGAGCAGTTCTTC. Protein product: CASSLFWGHNEQFF.

Concerning this clonotype: A junction boundary mismatches the germline segment, possibly from a read error. This chain connects TRBV5-6 to TRBJ2-7; 8 nucleotides match TRBD1. This CDR3 comprises 15 residues. Per germline, CDR1 SGHDT and CDR2 YYEEEE. Here the CDR3 reads CVSSSRPGGYDEQYF. The CDR3 nucleotides read TGTGTCAGCAGCTCGAGACCAGGGGGCTACGACGAGCAGTACTTC. Using reference TRBV5-6 and TRBJ2-7 for the parts outside the CDR3, the full variable domain is DAGVTQSPTHLIKTRGQQVTLRCSPKSGHDTVSWYQQALGQGPQFIFQYYEEEERQRGNFPDRFSGHQFPNYSSELNVNALLLGDSALYLCVSSSRPGGYDEQYFGPGTRLTVT.

Only a few counts were recorded for this clonotype. This chain uses TRBV4-3 with TRBJ1-1; D is uncertain. This CDR3 has 14 residues. Trimming pared 3 bases from V and 4 bases from J, leaving 12 bases between. Germline CDR1 is LGHNA and CDR2 is YSLEER. CDR3 sequence (DNA): TGCGCCAGCAGCCAGATCGGGGAGGTCACTGAAGCTTTCTTT. Amino acid sequence: CASSQIGEVTEAFF.

This clonotype appeared a few times. This rearrangement joins TRBV12-3 or TRBV12-4 to TRBJ1-4, with TRBD1 matching over 8 bases. J gave up 4 bases and V 7 bases, and 5 bases lay outside the gene matches. The CDR3 has 14 amino acids. This chain's CDR3 is CASTRGPVNEKLFF. The CDR3 DNA is TGTGCCAGCACCAGGGGGCCCGTTAATGAAAAACTGTTTTTT.

The chain combines TRBV7-6 with TRBJ2-5; the match to TRBD2 covers 11 bases. Unmatched junction bases numbered 13, after V lost 5 bases and J lost 5 bases. Germline V lookup: CDR1 SGHVS, CDR2 FNYEAQ. There are 17 residues in the CDR3. The CDR3 DNA reads TGTGCCAGCAGCCCCGGGACTAGCGGATCCCTGGAGGAGACCCAGTACTTC. This encodes CASSPGTSGSLEETQYF.

This clonotype showed up just a few times. This chain links TRBV12-3 or TRBV12-4 with TRBJ2-7; 10 nucleotides agree with TRBD1. This CDR3 has 17 residues. Trimming took 5 bases from V and 3 from J; bases not matched to a gene: 13. CDR3 in amino acids: CASSTPDRGLRLYEQYF. DNA for the CDR3: TGTGCCAGCAGTACGCCAGACAGGGGGCTCCGCCTCTACGAGCAGTACTTC.

At least ten counts were recorded for this clonotype. The chain has TRBV7-8 and TRBJ1-1, with D possibly being TRBD1 (5 bases). The V end lost 1 base, the J end lost 3 bases, and 24 bases lay between the germline ends. Germline V gene data show CDR1 as SGHVS and CDR2 as FQNEAQ. This CDR3 comprises 19 residues. The DNA for the CDR3 is TGTGCCAGCAGCTTAGACATGTGGGGAGGGGCCGCTAGTGACACTGAAGCTTTCTTT. The encoded protein is CASSLDMWGGAASDTEAFF.

With respect to this clonotype: A read error may produce the germline difference seen at one junction end. The gene calls are TRBV12-3 or TRBV12-4 and TRBJ1-1; 7 bases align to TRBD1. The CDR3 is 15 residues long. The CDR3 region has the DNA TGTGCCAACAGTTTAGGTCCAGGGGGGAACACTGAAGCTTTCTTT. This codes for CANSLGPGGNTEAFF.